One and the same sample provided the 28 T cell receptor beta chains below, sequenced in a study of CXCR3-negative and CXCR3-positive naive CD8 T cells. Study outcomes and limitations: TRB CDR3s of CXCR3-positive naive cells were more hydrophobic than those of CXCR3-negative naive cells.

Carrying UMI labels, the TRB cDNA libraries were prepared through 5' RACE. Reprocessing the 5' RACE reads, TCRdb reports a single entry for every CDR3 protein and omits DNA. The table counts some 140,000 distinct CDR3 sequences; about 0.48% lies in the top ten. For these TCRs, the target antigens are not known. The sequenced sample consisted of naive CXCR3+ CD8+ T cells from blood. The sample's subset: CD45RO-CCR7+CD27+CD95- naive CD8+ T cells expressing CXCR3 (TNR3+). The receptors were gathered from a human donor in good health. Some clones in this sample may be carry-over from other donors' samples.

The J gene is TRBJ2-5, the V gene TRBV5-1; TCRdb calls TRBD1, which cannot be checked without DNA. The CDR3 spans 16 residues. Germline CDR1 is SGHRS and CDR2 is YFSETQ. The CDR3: CASSLGQGYFQETQYF.

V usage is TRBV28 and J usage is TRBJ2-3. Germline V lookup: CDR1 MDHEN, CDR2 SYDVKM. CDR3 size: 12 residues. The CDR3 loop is CASSLERDTQYF.

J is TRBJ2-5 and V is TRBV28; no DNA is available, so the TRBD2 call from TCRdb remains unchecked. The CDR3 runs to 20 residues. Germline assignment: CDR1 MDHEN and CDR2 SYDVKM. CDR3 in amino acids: CASSFQASGGPYHIQETQYF.

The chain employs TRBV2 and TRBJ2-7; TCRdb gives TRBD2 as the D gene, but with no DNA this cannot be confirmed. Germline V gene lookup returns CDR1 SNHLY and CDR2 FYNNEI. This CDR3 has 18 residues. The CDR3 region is CASSVVTSGRDVSYEQYF. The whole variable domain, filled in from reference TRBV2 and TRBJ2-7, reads EPEVTQTPSHQVTQMGQEVILRCVPISNHLYFYWYRQILGQKVEFLVSFYNNEISEKSEIFDDQFSVERPDGSNFTLKIRSTKLEDSAMYFCASSVVTSGRDVSYEQYFGPGTRLTVT.

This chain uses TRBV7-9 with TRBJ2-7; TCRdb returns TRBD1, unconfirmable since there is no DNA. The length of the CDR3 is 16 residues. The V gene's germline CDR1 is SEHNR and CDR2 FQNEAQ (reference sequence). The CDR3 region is CASSPFSAPISYEQYF.

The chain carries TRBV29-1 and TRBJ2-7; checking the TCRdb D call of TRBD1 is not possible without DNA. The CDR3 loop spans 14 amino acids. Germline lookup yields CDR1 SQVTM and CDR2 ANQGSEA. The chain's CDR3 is CSVVTGTALYEQYF.

The CDR3 loop reads CASSQEREKLFF. This chain links TRBV4-1 with TRBJ1-4. Per the germline V gene, CDR1 is MGHRA and CDR2 is YSYEKL. This CDR3 has 12 residues.

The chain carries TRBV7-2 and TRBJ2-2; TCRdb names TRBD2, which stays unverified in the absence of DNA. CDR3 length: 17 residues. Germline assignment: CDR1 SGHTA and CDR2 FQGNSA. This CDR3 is CASSLYGGREYTGELFF. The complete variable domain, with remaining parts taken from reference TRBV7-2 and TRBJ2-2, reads GAGVSQSPSNKVTEKGKDVELRCDPISGHTALYWYRQSLGQGLEFLIYFQGNSAPDKSGLPSDRFSAERTGGSVSTLTIQRTQQEDSAVYLCASSLYGGREYTGELFFGEGSRLTVL.

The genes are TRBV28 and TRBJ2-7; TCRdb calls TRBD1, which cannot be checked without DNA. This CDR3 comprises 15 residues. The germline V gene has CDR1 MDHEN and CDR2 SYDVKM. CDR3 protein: CASSTTVLTAYEQYF.

The CDR3: CASSLTSVGRSFSSYEQYF. This sequence joins TRBV19 and TRBJ2-7; TCRdb reports TRBD1, a call that lacks DNA to check it against. CDR3 size: 19 residues. CDR1 LNHDA and CDR2 SQIVND come from the germline V gene (reference sequence).

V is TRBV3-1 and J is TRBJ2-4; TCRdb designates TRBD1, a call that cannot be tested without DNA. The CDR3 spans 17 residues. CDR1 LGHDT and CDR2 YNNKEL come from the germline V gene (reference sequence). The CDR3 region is CASSPDRGNSAKNIQYF.

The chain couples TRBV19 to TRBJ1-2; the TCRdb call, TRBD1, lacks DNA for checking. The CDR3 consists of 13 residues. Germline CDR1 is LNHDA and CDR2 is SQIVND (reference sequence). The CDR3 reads CASSLTGYYGYTF.

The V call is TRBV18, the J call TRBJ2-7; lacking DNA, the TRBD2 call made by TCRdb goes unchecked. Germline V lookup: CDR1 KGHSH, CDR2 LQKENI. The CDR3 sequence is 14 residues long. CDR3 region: CASSPLADSYEQYF.

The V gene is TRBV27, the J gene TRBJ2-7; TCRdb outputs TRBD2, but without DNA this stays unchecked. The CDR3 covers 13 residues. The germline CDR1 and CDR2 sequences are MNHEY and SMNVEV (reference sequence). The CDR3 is CASSSGLDYEQYF.

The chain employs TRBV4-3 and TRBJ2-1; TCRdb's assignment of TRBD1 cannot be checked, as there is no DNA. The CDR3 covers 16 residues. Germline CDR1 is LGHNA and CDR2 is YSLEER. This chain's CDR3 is CASSQNSGTGANEQFF.

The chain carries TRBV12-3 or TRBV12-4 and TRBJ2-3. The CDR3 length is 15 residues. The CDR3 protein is CASSSSRLIADTQYF.

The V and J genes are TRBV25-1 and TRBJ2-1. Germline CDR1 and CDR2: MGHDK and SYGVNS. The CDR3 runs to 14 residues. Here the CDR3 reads CASSQFGGFHEQFF.

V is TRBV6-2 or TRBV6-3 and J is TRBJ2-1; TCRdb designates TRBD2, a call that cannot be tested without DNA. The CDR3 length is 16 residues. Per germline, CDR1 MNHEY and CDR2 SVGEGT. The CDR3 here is CASSYSRAGGYNEQFF.

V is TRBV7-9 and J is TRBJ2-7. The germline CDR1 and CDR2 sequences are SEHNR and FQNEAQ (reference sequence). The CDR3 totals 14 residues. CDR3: CASSFLSSPYEQYF.

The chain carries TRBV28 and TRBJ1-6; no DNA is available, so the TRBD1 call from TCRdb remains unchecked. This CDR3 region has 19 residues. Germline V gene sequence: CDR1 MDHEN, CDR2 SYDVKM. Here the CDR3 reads CASSLPPHLGQVDNSPLHF.

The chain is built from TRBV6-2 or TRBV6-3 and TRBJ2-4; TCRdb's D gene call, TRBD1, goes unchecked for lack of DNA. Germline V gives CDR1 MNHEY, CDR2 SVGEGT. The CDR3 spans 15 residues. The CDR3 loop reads CASSSDRVAKNIQYF.

The chain's CDR3 is CASSQPISAGELFF. This chain links TRBV3-1 with TRBJ2-2. The CDR3 is made up of 14 amino acids. CDR1 and CDR2 (germline): LGHDT, YNNKEL (reference sequence).

Here the CDR3 reads CASSLGLQETQYF. The chain carries TRBV7-9 and TRBJ2-5; the D gene TCRdb calls, TRBD2, cannot be checked with no DNA. Germline V lookup: CDR1 SEHNR, CDR2 FQNEAQ (reference sequence). The CDR3 contains 13 residues.

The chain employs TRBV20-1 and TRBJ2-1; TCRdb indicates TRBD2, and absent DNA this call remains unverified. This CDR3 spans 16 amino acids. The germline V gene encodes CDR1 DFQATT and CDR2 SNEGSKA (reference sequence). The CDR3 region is CSAREDELAGMYEQFF.

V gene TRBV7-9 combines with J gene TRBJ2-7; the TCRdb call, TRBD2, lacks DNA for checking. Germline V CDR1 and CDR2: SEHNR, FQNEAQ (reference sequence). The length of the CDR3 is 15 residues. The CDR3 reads CASSPPGLALGEQYF. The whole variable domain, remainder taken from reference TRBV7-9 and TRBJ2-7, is DTGVSQNPRHKITKRGQNVTFRCDPISEHNRLYWYRQTLGQGPEFLTYFQNEAQLEKSRLLSDRFSAERPKGSFSTLEIQRTEQGDSAMYLCASSPPGLALGEQYFGPGTRLTVT.

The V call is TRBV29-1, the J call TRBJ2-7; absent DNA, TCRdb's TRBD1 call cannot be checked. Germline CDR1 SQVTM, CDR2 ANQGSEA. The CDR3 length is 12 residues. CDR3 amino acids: CSVEGTGYEQYF.

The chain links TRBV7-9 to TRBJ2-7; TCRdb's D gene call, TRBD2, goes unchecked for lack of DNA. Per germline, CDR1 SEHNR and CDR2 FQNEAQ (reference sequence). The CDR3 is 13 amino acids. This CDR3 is CASSLEPSDEQYF.

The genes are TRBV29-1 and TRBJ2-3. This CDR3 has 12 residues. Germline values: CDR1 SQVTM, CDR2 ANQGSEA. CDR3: CSVLLSTDTQYF.